This T cell receptor beta chain was documented in a study of type 1 and type 2 diabetes patients. Genomic DNA was the PCR template. The TCR beta CDR3 region was amplified using 30 forward and 13 reverse primers. MiXCR was run by TCRdb on the multiplex PCR reads, yielding one entry per CDR3 protein. The table lists around 300,000 distinct CDR3 sequences, approximately 50% of them singletons, with approximately 15% in the top ten. This clonotype has a handful of counts. From germline, CDR1 is GTSNPN and CDR2 SVGIG (reference sequence). The CDR3 totals 15 residues. V was cut by 3 bases and J by 0 bases, with 13 bases left in between.

The TCR was taken from a man between 18 and 35 years old with type 2 diabetes. The rearrangement uses TRBV30 and TRBJ2-3; D perhaps matches TRBD1 (5 bases). The source material was peripheral blood mononuclear cells (PBMCs). CDR3 coding DNA: TGTGCCTGGAGGGCCATAGACAGTAGCACAGATACGCAGTATTTT. Amino acids: CAWRAIDSSTDTQYF.